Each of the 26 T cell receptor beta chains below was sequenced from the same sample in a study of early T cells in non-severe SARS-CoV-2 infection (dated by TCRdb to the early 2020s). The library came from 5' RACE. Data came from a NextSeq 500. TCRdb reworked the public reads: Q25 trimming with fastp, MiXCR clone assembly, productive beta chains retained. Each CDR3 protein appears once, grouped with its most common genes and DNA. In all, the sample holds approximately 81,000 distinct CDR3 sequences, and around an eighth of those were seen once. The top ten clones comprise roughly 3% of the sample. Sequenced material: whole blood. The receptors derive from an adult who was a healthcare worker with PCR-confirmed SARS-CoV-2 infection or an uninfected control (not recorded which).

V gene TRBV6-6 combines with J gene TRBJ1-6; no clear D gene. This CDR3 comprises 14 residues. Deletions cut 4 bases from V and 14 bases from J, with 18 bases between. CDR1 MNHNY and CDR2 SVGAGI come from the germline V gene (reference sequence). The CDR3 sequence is CASSLGHLPGALHF. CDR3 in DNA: TGTGCCAGCAGTTTGGGTCACTTGCCTGGGGCCCTCCACTTT.

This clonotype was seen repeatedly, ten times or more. This CDR3 is CASSKSIGGGTDTQYF. CDR3 DNA: TGTGCCAGCAGCAAAAGCATTGGCGGGGGCACAGATACGCAGTATTTT. The V and J genes are TRBV7-3 and TRBJ2-3; perhaps TRBD2 as D (6 bases). Germline-derived CDR1 and CDR2 are SGHTA and FQGTGA. The V gene lost 5 bases and the J gene lost 1 base, with 16 bases spanning the gap. The CDR3 contains 16 residues.

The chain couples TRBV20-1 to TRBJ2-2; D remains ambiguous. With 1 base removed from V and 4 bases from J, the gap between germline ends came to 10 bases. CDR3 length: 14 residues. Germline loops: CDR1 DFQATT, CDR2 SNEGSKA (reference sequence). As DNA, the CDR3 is TGCAGTGCTAGAGGGGTCGAGCTCACCGGGGAGCTGTTTTTT. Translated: CSARGVELTGELFF.

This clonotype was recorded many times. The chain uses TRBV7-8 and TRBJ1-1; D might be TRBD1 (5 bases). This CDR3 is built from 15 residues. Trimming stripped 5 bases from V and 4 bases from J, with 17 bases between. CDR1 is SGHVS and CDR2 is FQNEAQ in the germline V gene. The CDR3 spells CASSPAGLGGTEAFF. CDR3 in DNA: TGTGCCAGCAGCCCCGCCGGGTTGGGGGGCACTGAAGCTTTCTTT.

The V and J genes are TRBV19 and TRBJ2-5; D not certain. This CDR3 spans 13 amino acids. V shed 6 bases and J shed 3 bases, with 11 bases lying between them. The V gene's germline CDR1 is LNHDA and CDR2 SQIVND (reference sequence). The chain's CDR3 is CASRLWTEETQYF. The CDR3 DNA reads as TGTGCCAGTAGGCTCTGGACGGAAGAGACCCAGTACTTC.

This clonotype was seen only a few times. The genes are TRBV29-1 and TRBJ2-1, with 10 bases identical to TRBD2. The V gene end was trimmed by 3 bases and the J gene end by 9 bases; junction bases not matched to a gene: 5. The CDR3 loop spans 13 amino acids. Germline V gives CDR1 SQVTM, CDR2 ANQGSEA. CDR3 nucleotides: TGCAGCGTTGATCTAGCGGGAGTGGTTGAGCAGTTCTTC. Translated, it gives CSVDLAGVVEQFF.

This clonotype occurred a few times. The CDR3 region is CASSSLGVGNTEAFF. In DNA, the CDR3 is TGCGCCAGCAGCTCCCTAGGGGTGGGGAACACTGAAGCTTTCTTT. The chain has TRBV5-1 and TRBJ1-1, with D tentatively TRBD1 (5 bases). Germline loops: CDR1 SGHRS, CDR2 YFSETQ. Deletions cut 3 bases from V and 1 base from J, with 13 bases between. The CDR3 sequence is 15 residues long.

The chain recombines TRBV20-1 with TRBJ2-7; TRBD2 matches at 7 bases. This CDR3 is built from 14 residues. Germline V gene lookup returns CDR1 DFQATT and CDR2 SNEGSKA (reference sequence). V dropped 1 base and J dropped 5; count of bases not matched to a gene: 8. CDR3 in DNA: TGCAGTGCTAGAGGGCTGGCGGGAGATGACGAGCAGTACTTC. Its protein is CSARGLAGDDEQYF.

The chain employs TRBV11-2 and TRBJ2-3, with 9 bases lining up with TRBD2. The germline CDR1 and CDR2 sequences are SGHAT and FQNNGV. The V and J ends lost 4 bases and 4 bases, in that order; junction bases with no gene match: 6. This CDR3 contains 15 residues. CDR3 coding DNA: TGTGCCAGCAGCTCATCGCGGACTAGCGCAGATACGCAGTATTTT. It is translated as CASSSSRTSADTQYF.

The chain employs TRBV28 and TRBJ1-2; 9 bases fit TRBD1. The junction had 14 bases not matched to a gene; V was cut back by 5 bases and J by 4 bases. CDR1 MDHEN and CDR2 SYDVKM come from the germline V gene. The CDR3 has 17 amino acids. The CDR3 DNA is TGTGCCAGCAGTCGGGGACAGGGAGATAGAGGAGTCTATGGCTACACCTTC. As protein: CASSRGQGDRGVYGYTF.

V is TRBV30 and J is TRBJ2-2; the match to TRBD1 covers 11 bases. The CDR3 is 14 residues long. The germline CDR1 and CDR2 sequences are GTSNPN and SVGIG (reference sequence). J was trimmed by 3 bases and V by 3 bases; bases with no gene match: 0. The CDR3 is CAWRGQGDTGELFF. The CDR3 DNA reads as TGTGCCTGGAGGGGACAGGGGGACACCGGGGAGCTGTTTTTT.

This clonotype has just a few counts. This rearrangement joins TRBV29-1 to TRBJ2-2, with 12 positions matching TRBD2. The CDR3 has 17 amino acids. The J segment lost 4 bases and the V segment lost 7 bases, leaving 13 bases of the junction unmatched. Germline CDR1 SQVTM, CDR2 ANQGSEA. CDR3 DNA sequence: TGCAGCGCCATAACTAGCGGGAGGCCGCTCGGCACCGGGGAGCTGTTTTTT. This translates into CSAITSGRPLGTGELFF.

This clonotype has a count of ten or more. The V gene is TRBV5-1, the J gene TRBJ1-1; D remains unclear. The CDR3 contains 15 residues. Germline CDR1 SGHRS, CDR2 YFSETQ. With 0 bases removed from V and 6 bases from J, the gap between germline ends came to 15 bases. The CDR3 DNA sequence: TGCGCCAGCAGCTTGGGGGCGGTGGAGGACTCTGAAGCTTTCTTT. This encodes CASSLGAVEDSEAFF.

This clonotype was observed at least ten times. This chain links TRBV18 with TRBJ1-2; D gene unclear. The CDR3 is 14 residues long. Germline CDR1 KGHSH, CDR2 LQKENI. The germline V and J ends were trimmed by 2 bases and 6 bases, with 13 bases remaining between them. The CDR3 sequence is CASSPFSGSDGYTF. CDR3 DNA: TGTGCCAGCTCACCATTTTCTGGCTCCGATGGCTACACCTTC.

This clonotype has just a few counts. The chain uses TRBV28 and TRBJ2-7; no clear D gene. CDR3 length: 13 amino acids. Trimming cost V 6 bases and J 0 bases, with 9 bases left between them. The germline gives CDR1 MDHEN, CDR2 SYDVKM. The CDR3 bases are TGTGCCAGCAGGGTACAGAGCTCCTACGAGCAGTACTTC. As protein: CASRVQSSYEQYF.

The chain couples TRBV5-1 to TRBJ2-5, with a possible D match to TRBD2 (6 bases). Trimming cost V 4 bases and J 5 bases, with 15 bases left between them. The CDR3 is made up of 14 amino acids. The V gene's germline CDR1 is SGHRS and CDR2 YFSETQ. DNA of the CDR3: TGCGCCAGCAGCAGGGACTTACGCGGTGAGACCCAGTACTTC. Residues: CASSRDLRGETQYF.

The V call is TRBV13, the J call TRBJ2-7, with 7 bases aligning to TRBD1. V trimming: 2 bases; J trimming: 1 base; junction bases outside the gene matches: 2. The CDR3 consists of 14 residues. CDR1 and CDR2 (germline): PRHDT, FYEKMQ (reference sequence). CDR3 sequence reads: CASSLLDRSYEQYF. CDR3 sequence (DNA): TGTGCCAGCAGCTTACTGGACAGGTCCTACGAGCAGTACTTC.

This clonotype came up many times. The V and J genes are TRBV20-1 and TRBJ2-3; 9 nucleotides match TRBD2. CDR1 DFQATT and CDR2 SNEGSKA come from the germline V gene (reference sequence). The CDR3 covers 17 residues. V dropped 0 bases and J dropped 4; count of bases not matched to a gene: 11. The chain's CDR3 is CSARDPVSGSQADTQYF. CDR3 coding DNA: TGCAGTGCTAGAGATCCTGTTAGCGGGAGTCAGGCAGATACGCAGTATTTT.

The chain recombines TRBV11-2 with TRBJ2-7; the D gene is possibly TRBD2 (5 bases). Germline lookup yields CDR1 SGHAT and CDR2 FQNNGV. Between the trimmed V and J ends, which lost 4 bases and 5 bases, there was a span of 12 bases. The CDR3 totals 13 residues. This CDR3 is CASSSRAGNEQYF. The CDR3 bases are TGTGCCAGCAGCTCCCGCGCGGGTAACGAGCAGTACTTC.

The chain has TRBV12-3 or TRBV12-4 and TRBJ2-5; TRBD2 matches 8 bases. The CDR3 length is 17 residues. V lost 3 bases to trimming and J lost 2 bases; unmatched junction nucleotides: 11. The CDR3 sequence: CASSFGDSGSVQETQYF. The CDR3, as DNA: TGTGCCAGCAGTTTTGGTGACAGCGGGAGTGTTCAAGAGACCCAGTACTTC.

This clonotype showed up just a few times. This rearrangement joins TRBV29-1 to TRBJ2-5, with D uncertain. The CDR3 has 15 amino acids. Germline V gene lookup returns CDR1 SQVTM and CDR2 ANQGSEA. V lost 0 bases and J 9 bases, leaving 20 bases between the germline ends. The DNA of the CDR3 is TGCAGCGTTGAAGATTCGGTAACCCGATATTCGGCCCAGTACTTC. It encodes CSVEDSVTRYSAQYF. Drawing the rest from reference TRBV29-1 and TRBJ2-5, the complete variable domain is SAVISQKPSRDICQRGTSLTIQCQVDSQVTMMFWYRQQPGQSLTLIATANQGSEATYESGFVIDKFPISRPNLTFSTLTVSNMSPEDSSIYLCSVEDSVTRYSAQYFGPGTRLLVL.

DNA of the CDR3: TGTGCCAGCAGTCCGATGACTAGCGGGATGCCCTGGGAGACCCAGTACTTC. It encodes CASSPMTSGMPWETQYF. V is TRBV5-4 and J is TRBJ2-5; the match to TRBD2 covers 11 bases. Looked up from germline, CDR1 is SGHNT and CDR2 is YYREEE (reference sequence). This CDR3 has 17 amino acids. With V trimmed by 5 bases and J by 5 bases, 14 bases remained unmatched.

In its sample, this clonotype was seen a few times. The CDR3 here is CASSHLAGSSNEQFF. The DNA of the CDR3 is TGCGCCAGCAGCCACCTAGCGGGATCATCCAATGAGCAGTTCTTC. The genes are TRBV4-1 and TRBJ2-1; 9 bases are shared with TRBD2. V lost 3 bases and J lost 6; bases outside the gene matches: 6. This CDR3 contains 15 residues. Germline CDR1 and CDR2: MGHRA and YSYEKL.

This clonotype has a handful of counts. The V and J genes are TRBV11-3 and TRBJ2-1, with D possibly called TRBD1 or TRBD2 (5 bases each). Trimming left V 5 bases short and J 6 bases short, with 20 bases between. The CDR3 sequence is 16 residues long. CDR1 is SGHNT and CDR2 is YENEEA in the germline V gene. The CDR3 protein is CASSPRLGDGSNEQFF. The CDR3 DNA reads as TGTGCCAGCAGCCCTAGGCTGGGGGACGGTAGCAATGAGCAGTTCTTC. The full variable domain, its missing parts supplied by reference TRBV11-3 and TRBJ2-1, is EAGVVQSPRYKIIEKKQPVAFWCNPISGHNTLYWYLQNLGQGPELLIRYENEEAVDDSQLPKDRFSAERLKGVDSTLKIQPAELGDSAVYLCASSPRLGDGSNEQFFGPGTRLTVL.

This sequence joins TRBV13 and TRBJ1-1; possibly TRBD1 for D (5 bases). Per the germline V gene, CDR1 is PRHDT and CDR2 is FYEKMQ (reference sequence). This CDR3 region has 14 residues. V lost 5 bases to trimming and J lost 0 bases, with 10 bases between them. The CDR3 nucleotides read TGTGCCAGCAGCCCCGGACACTTGAACACTGAAGCTTTCTTT. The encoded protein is CASSPGHLNTEAFF.

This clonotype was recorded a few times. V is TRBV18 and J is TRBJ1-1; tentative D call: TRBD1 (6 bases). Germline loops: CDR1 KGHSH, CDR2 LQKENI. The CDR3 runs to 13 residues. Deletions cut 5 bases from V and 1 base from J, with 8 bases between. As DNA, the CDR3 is TGTGCCAGCTCAGGACAGACGAACACTGAAGCTTTCTTT. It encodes CASSGQTNTEAFF.